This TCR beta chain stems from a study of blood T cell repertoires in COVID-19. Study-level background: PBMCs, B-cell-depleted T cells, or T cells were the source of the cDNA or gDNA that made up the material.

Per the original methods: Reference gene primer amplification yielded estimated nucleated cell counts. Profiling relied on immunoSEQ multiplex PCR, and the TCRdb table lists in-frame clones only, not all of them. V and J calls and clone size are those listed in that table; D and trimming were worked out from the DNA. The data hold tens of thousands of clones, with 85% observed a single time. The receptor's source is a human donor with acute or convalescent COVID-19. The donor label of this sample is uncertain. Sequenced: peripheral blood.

CDR3 nucleotides: TGTGCCAGCAGCTTGGAGCCGGGAATCGGCTACACCTTC. It is translated as CASSLEPGIGYTF. The chain joins TRBV5-5 to TRBJ1-2, with D unclear. The V end was cut by 0 bases, the J end by 8 bases, with 11 bases between. This CDR3 spans 13 amino acids. Germline V gene data show CDR1 as SGHKS and CDR2 as YYEKEE (reference sequence).